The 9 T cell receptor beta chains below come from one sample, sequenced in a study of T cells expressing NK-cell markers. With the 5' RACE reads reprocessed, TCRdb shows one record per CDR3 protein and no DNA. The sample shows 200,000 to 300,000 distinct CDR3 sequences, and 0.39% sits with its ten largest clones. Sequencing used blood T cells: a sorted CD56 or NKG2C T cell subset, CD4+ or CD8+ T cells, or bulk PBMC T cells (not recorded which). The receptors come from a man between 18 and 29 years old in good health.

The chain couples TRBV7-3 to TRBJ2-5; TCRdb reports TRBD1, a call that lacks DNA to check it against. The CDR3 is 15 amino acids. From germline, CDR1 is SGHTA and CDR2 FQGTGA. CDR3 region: CASSLGALGSETQYF.

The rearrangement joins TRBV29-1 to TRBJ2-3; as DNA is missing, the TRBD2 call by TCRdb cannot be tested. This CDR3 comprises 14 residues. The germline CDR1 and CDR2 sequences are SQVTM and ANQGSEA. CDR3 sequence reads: CSVVLAAWGSTQYF.

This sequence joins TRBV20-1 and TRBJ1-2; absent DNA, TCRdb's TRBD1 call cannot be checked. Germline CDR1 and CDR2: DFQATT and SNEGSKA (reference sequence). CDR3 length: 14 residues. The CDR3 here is CSAPDRGLNYGYTF.

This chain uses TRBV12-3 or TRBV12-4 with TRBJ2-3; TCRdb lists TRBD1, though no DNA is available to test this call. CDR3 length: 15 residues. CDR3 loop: CASSLGVIGTDTQYF.

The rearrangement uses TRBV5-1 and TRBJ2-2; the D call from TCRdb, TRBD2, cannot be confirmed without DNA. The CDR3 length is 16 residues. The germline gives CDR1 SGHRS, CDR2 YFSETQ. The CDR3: CASSTGLLDNTGELFF.

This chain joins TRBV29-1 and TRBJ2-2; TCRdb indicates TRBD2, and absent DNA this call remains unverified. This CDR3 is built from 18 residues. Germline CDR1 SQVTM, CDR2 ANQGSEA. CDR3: CSVAGTSGSSQNTGELFF.

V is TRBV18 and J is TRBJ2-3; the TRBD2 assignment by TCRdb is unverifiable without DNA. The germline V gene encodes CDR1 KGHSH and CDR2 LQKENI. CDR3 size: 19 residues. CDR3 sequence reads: CASSLVDRPLAGGSDTQYF.

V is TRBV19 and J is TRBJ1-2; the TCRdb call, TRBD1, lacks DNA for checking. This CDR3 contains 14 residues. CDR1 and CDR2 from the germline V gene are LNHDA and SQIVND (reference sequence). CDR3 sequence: CASIRQGAAAGYTF.

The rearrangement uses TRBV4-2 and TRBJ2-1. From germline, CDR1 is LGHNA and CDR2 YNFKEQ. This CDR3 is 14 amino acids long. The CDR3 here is CASSPATLYNEQFF.